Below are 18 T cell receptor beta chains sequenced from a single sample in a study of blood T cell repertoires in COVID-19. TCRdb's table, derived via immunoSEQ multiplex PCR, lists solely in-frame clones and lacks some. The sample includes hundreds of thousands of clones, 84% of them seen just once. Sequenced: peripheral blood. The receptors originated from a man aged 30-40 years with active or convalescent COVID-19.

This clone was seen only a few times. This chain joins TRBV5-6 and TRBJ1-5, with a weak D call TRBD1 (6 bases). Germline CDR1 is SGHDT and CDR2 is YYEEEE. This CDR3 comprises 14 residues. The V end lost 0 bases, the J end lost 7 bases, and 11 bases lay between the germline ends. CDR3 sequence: CASSLGSQGQPQHF. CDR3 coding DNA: TGTGCCAGCAGCTTGGGCAGTCAGGGGCAGCCCCAGCATTTT.

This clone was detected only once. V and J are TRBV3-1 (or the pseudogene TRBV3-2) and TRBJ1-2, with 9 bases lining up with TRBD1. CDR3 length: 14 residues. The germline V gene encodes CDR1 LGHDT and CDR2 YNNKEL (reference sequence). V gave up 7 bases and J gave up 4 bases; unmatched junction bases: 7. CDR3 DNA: TGTGCCAGCACCTTGACAGGGGGAGGCTATGGCTACACCTTC. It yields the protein CASTLTGGGYGYTF.

The CDR3 region has the DNA TGTGCCAGCAGTTGGAGGCCCTCGGCTGGAAACACCATATATTTT. Amino acids: CASSWRPSAGNTIYF. J is TRBJ1-3 and V is TRBV28; D is uncertain. With 4 bases removed from V and 2 bases from J, the gap between germline ends came to 12 bases. CDR3 length equals 15 residues. Per the germline V gene, CDR1 is MDHEN and CDR2 is SYDVKM.

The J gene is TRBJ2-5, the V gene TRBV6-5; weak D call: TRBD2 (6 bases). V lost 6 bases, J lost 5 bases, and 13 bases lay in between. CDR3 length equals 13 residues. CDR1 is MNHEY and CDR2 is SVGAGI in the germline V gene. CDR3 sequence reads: CASSRDSLETQYF. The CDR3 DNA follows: TGTGCCAGCAGCCGGGACTCGTTGGAGACCCAGTACTTC.

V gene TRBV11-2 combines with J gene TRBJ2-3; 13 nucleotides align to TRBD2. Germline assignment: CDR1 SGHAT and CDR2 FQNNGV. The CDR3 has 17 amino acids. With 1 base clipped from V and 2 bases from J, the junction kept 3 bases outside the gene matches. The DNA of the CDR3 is TGTGCCAGCAGCTTAGGACTAGCGGGGGGCCCCACAGATACGCAGTATTTT. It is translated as CASSLGLAGGPTDTQYF.

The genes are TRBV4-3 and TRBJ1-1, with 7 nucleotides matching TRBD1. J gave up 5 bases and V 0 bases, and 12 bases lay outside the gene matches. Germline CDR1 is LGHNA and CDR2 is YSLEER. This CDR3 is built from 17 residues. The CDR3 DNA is TGCGCCAGCAGCCAAGACGACTCGACAGGGCTTGGGACTGAAGCTTTCTTT. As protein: CASSQDDSTGLGTEAFF.

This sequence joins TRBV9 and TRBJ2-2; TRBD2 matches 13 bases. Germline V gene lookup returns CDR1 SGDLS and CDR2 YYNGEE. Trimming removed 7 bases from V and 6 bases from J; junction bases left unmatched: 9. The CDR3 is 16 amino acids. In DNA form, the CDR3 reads TGTGCCAGCGAGCGACTAGCGGGAGGTATCGCCGGGGAGCTGTTTTTT. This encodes CASERLAGGIAGELFF.

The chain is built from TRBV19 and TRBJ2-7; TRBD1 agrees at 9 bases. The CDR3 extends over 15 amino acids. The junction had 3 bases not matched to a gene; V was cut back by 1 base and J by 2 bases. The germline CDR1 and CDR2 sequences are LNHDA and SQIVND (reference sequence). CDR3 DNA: TGTGCCAGTAGTATAGTGGGACAGGGAACCTACGAGCAGTACTTC. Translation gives CASSIVGQGTYEQYF.

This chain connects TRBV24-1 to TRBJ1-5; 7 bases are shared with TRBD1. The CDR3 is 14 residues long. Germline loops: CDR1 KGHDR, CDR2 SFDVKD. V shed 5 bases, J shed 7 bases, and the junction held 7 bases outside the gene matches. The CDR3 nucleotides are TGTGCCACCAGTGGGGACAGTGTTTTCCAGCCCCAGCATTTT. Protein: CATSGDSVFQPQHF.

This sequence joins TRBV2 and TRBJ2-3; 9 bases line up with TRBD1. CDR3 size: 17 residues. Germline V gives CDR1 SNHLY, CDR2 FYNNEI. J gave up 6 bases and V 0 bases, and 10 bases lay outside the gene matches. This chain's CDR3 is CASSEAPGQGFLDTQYF. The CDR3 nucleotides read TGTGCCAGCAGTGAAGCCCCGGGACAGGGATTCTTGGATACGCAGTATTTT.

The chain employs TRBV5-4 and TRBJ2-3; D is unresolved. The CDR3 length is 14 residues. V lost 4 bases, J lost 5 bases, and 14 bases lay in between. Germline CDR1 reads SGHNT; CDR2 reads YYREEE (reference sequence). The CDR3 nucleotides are TGTGCCAGCAGCCTCCCTGCCTCGGGAGATACGCAGTATTTT. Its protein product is CASSLPASGDTQYF.

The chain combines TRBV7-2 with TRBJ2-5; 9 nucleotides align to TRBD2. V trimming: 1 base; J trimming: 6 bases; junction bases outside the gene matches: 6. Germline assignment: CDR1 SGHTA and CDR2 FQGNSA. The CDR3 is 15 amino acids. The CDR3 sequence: CASSLVAGVGKTQYF. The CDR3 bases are TGTGCCAGCAGCTTAGTAGCGGGAGTTGGCAAGACCCAGTACTTC.

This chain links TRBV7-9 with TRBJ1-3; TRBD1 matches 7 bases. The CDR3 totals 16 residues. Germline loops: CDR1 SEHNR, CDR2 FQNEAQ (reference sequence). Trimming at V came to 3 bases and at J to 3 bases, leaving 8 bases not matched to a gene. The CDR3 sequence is CASSLGRGVGGNTIYF. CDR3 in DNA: TGTGCCAGCAGCTTGGGCAGGGGGGTCGGTGGAAACACCATATATTTT.

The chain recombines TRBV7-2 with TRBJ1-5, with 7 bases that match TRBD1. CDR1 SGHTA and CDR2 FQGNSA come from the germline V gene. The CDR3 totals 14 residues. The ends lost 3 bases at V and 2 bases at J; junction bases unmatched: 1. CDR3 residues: CASSFQGGNQPQHF. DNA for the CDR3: TGTGCCAGCAGCTTTCAGGGGGGCAATCAGCCCCAGCATTTT.

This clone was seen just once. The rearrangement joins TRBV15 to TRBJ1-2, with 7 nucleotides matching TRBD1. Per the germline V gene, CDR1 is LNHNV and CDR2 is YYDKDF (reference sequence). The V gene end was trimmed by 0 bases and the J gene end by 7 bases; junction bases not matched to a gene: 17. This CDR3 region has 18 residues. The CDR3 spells CATSRDLRAIEGARGYTF. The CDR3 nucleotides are TGTGCCACCAGCAGAGATTTGAGGGCCATTGAGGGGGCGCGTGGCTACACCTTC.

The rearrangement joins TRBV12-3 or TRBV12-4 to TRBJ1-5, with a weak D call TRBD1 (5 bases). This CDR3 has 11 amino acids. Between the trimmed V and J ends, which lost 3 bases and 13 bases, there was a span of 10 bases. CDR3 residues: CASSFGARQHF. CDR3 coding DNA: TGTGCCAGCAGTTTTGGGGCGAGGCAGCATTTT.

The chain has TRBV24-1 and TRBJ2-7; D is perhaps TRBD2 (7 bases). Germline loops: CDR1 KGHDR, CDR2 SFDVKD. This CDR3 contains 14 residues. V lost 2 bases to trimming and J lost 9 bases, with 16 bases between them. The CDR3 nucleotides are TGTGCCACCAGTGATTATGGGGGGGCAGTCGGGCAGTACTTC. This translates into CATSDYGGAVGQYF.

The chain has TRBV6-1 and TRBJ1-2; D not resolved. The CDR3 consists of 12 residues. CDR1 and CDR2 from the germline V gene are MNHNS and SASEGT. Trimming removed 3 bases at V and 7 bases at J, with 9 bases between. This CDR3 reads CASSERSVGYTF. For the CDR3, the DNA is TGTGCCAGCAGTGAGAGGTCAGTTGGCTACACCTTC.